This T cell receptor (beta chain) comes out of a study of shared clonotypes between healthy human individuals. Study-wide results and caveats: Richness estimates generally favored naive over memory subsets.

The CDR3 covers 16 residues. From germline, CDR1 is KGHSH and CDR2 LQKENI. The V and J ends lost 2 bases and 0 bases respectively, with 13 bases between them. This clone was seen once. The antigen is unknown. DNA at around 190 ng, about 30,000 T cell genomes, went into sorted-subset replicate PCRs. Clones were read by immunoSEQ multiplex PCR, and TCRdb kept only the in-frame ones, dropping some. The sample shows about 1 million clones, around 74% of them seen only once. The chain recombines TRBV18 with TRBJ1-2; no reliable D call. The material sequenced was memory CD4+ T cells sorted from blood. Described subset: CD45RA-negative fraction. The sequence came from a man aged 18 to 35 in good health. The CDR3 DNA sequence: TGTGCCAGCTCACCAACCTCGGACGGTACTAACTATGGCTACACCTTC. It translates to CASSPTSDGTNYGYTF.